This entry is about one TCR beta chain. Its antigen is currently unknown. The data stem from a study of shared clonotypes between healthy human individuals. Across the study: The cohort had a couple of women and a few men, ages 18 to 49. Study-wide points: Generation probabilities of non-shared clonotypes were lower (relative to those shared by all four donors). Researchers sampled only blood; tissue repertoires likely differ.

Germline values: CDR1 SGHNT, CDR2 YYREEE (reference sequence). The V segment lost 4 bases and the J segment 7 bases; nucleotides outside the gene matches: 9. This CDR3 region has 15 residues. Selected positively for CCR7 and CD45RO-negative, naive CD8 cells excluded terminally differentiated effector memory CD45RA+ cells. Repertoires were generated with immunoSEQ multiplex PCR, while TCRdb's copy carries only in-frame clones and drops some. This sample has over 750,000 clones, with about 96% found just once. The sequenced material came from naive CD8+ T cells sorted from blood. The receptor comes from a man aged 25-45 years in good health. The chain couples TRBV5-4 to TRBJ2-1; the match to TRBD1 covers 9 bases. The CDR3, as DNA: TGTGCCAGCAGCGGGACAGGGCCGTCTTCTAATGAGCAGTTCTTC. The encoded protein is CASSGTGPSSNEQFF.